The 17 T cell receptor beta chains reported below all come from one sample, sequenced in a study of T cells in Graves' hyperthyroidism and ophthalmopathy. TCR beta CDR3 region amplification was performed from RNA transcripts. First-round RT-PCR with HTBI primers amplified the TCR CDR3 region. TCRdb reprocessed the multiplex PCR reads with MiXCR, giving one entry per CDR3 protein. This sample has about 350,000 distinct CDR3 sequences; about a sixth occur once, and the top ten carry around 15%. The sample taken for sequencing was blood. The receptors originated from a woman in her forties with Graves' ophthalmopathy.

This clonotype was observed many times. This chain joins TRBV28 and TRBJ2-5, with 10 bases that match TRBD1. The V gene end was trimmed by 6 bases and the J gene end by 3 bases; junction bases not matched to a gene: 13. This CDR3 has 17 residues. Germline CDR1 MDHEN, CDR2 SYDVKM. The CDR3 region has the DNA TGTGCCAGCAGCACCATCTTATCCGGGACAGGGGAAGAGACCCAGTACTTC. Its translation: CASSTILSGTGEETQYF.

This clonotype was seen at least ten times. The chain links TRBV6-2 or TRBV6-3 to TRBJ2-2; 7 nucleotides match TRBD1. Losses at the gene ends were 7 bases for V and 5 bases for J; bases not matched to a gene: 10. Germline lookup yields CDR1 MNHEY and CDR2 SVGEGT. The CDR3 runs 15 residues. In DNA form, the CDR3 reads TGTGCCAGCATCTCATACAGGGGTCTTACCGGGGAGCTGTTTTTT. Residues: CASISYRGLTGELFF.

CDR3: CASSVAASPLHF. CDR3 nucleotides: TGTGCCAGCAGTGTGGCCGCGTCACCCCTCCACTTT. The chain has TRBV12-3 or TRBV12-4 and TRBJ1-6, with no clear D. V shed 5 bases and J shed 10 bases, with 9 bases lying between them. This CDR3 comprises 12 residues.

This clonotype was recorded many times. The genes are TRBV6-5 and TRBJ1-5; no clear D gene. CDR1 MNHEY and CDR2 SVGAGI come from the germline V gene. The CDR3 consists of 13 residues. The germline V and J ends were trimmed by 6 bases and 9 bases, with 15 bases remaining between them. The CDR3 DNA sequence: TGTGCCAGCAGCTACAACCCGGTAGGGCCCCAGCATTTT. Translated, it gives CASSYNPVGPQHF.

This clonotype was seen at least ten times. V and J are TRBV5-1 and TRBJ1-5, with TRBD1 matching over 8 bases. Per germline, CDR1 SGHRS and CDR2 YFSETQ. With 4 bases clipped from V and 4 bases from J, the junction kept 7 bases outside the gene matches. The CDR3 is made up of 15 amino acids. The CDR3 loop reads CASSLGDRGNQPQHF. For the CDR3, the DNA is TGCGCCAGCAGCCTTGGAGACAGGGGTAATCAGCCCCAGCATTTT.

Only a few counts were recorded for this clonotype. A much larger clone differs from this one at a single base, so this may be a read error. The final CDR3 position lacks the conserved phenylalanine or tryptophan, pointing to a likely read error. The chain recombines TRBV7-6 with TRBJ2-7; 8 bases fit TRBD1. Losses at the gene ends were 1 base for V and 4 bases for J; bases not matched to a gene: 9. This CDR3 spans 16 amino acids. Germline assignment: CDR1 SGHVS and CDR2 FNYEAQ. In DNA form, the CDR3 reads TGTGCCAGCAGCTTAGGAGCAGGGGGCGCTTTGTACGAGCAGTACCTC. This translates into CASSLGAGGALYEQYL.

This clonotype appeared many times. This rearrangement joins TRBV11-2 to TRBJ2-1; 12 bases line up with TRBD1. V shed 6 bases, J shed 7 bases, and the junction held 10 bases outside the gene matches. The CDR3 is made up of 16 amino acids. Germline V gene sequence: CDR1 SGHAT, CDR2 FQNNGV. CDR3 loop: CASSQRGTGGWNEQFF. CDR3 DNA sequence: TGTGCCAGCAGTCAAAGGGGGACAGGGGGCTGGAATGAGCAGTTCTTC.

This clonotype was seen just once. CDR3 in amino acids: CASSGRTLPETQYF. CDR3 sequence (DNA): TGTGCCAGCAGTGGCCGGACTCTCCCAGAGACCCAGTACTTC. The chain is built from TRBV6-1 and TRBJ2-5; TRBD2 is a possible D gene (5 bases). This CDR3 region has 14 residues. CDR1 and CDR2 from the germline V gene are MNHNS and SASEGT. V lost 4 bases and J lost 4, with 13 bases in between.

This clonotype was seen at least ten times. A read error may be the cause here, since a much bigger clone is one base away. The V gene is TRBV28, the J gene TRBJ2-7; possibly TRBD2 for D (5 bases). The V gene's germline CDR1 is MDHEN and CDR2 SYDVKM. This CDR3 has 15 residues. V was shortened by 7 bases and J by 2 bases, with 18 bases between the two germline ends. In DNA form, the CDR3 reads TGTGCCAGCACCTCCGCCGGACTCAACCCCTACGAGCAGTACTTC. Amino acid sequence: CASTSAGLNPYEQYF.

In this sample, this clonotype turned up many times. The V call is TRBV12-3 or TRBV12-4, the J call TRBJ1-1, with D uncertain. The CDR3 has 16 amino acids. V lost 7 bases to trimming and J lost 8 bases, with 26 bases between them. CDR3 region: CASTQNPALGQTEAFF. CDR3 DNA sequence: TGTGCCAGCACCCAAAATCCCGCCCTCGGGCAGACGGAAGCTTTCTTT.

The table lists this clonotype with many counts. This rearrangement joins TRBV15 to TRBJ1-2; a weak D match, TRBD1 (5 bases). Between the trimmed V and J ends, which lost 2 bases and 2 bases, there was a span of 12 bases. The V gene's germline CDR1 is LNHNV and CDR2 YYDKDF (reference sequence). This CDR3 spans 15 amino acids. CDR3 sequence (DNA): TGTGCCACCAGCAGACCCGACGGGGACAACTATGGCTACACCTTC. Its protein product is CATSRPDGDNYGYTF.

In DNA, the CDR3 is TGTGCTAGTGGTTTGGAGGGAGCTTGGAATGAGCAGTTCTTC. As protein: CASGLEGAWNEQFF. The chain recombines TRBV12-5 with TRBJ2-1, with a weak D call TRBD2 (5 bases). Germline CDR1 LGHNT, CDR2 FRNRAP. The CDR3 length is 14 residues. Deletions cut 1 base from V and 7 bases from J, with 11 bases between.

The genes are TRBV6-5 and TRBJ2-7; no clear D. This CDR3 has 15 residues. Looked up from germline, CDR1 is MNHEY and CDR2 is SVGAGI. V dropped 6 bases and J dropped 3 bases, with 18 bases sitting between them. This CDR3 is CASSLDPLLNYEQYF. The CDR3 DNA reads TGTGCCAGCAGCTTAGACCCGTTACTCAACTACGAGCAGTACTTC.

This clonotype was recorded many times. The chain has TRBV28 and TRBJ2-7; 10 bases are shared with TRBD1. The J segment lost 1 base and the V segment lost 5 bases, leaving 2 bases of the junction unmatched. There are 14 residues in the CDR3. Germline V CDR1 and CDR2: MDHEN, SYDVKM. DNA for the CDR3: TGTGCCAGCAGTAAGGACAGGGGGTCCTACGAGCAGTACTTC. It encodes CASSKDRGSYEQYF.

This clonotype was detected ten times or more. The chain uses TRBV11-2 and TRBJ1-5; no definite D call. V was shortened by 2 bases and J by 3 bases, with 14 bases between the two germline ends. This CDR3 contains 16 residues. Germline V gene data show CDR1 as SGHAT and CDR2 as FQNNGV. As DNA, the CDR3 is TGTGCCAGCAGCTTAATGGCGGCGTCCCACAATCAGCCCCAGCATTTT. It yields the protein CASSLMAASHNQPQHF.

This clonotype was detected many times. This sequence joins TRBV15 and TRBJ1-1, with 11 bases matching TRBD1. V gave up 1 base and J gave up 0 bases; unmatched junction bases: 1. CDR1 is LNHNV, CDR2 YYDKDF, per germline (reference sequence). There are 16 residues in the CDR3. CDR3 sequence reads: CATSRGTGGLNTEAFF. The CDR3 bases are TGTGCCACCAGCAGAGGGACAGGGGGCCTGAACACTGAAGCTTTCTTT.

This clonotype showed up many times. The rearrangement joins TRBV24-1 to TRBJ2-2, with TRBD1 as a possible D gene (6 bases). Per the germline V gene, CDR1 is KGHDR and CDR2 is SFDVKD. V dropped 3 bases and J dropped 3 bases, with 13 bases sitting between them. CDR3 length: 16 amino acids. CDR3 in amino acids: CATSDKRQAHTGELFF. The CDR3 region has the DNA TGTGCCACCAGTGATAAGAGACAGGCGCACACCGGGGAGCTGTTTTTT.